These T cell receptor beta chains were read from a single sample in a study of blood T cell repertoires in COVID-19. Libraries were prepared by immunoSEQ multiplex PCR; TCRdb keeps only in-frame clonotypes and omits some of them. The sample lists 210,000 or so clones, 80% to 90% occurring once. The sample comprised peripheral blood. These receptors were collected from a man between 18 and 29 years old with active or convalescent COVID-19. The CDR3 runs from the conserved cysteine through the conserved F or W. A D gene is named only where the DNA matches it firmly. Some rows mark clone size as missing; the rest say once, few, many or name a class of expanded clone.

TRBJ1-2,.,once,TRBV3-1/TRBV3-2,CASSPDGGARYGYTF,TGTGCCAGCAGCCCCGATGGGGGGGCGAGATATGGCTACACCTTC
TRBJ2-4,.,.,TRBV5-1,CASSPLPGENIQYF,TGCGCCAGCAGCCCGCTGCCGGGGGAAAACATTCAGTACTTC
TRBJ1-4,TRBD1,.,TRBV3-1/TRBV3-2,CASSQERQGGGEKLFF,TGTGCCAGCAGCCAAGAGCGACAGGGGGGGGGTGAAAAACTGTTTTTT
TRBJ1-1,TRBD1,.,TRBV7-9,CASSAMTGMNTEAFF,TGTGCCAGCAGCGCGATGACAGGGATGAACACTGAAGCTTTCTTT
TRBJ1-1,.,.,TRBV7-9,CASSLQGNTEAFF,TGTGCCAGCAGCTTACAGGGGAACACTGAAGCTTTCTTT
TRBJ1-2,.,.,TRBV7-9,CASSSDSNYGYTF,TGTGCCAGCAGCTCGGACAGTAACTATGGCTACACCTTC
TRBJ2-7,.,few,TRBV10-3,CAISATTGAYEQYF,TGTGCCATCAGTGCCACCACCGGTGCCTACGAGCAGTACTTC
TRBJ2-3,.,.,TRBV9,CASSVDGRAPDTQYF,TGTGCCAGCAGCGTAGACGGGAGAGCCCCCGATACGCAGTATTTT
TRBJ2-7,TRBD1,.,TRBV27,CASSFRGPNYPNEQYF,TGTGCCAGCAGTTTCAGGGGGCCTAACTATCCTAACGAGCAGTACTTC
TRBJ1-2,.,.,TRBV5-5,CASSLYPELRGYTF,TGTGCCAGCAGCTTGTATCCCGAACTCCGCGGCTACACCTTC
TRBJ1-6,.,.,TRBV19,CASSIGGPPLHF,TGTGCCAGTAGTATTGGCGGTCCACCCCTCCACTTT
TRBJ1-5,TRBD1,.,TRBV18,CASSPETGAGQPQHF,TGTGCCAGCTCACCAGAGACAGGGGCTGGGCAGCCCCAGCATTTT
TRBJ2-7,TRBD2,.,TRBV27,CASRSTSGRAEQYF,TGTGCCAGCAGGTCAACTAGCGGGAGGGCCGAGCAGTACTTC
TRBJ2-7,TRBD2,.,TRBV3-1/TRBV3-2,CASSFGTSGGIAVEQYF,TGTGCCAGCAGCTTTGGGACTAGCGGAGGAATAGCGGTCGAGCAGTACTTC
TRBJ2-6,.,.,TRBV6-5,CASARGAGANVLTF,TGTGCCAGTGCACGGGGTGCTGGGGCCAACGTCCTGACTTTC
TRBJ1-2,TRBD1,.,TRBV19,CAAKGTGPYDSYTF,TGTGCCGCAAAAGGGACAGGACCCTATGATAGCTACACCTTC
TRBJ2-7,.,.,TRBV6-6,CASSYLQGNEQYF,TGTGCCAGCAGTTACTTGCAGGGGAACGAGCAGTACTTC
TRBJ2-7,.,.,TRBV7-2,CASSFAGANYEQYF,TGTGCCAGCAGCTTTGCAGGGGCTAACTACGAGCAGTACTTC
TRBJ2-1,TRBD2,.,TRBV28,CASSLSGEQFF,TGTGCCAGCAGTTTAAGCGGGGAACAGTTCTTC
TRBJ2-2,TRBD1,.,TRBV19,CASSGQGVTGELFF,TGTGCCAGTAGTGGACAGGGGGTCACCGGGGAGCTGTTTTTT
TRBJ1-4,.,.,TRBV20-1,CSASTATATNEKLFF,TGCAGTGCTAGTACCGCGACTGCAACTAATGAAAAACTGTTTTTT
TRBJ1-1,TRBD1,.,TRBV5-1,CASSPMTGATNTEAFF,TGCGCCAGCAGCCCAATGACAGGGGCCACGAACACTGAAGCTTTCTTT
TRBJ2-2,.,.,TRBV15,CATSRRQRRGTGELFF,TGTGCCACCAGCAGGCGACAGCGGAGGGGCACCGGGGAGCTGTTTTTT
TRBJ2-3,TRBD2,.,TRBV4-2,CASSPGGLAGVLDTQYF,TGTGCCAGCAGCCCGGGGGGACTAGCGGGAGTTCTGGATACGCAGTATTTT
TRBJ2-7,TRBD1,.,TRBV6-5,CASSRNRGYEQYF,TGTGCCAGCAGTCGAAACAGGGGTTACGAGCAGTACTTC
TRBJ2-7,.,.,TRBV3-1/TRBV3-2,CASSPGWTYEQYF,TGTGCCAGCAGCCCGGGGTGGACCTACGAGCAGTACTTC
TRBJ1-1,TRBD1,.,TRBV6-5,CASRTDRTVNTEAFF,TGTGCCAGCAGAACGGACAGGACGGTGAACACTGAAGCTTTCTTT
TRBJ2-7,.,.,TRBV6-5,CASSYSTDRTYEQYF,TGTGCCAGCAGTTACTCGACAGACAGAACCTACGAGCAGTACTTC
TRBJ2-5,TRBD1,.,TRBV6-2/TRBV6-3,CASSYVQGTQETQYF,TGTGCCAGCAGTTACGTACAGGGGACCCAAGAGACCCAGTACTTC
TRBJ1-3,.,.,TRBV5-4,CASSFGGSGAGNTIYF,TGTGCCAGCAGCTTTGGCGGGTCAGGGGCAGGAAACACCATATATTTT
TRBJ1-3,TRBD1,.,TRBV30,CAWSAPRQGVLSGNTIYF,TGTGCCTGGAGTGCCCCGCGACAGGGCGTTCTCTCTGGAAACACCATATATTTT
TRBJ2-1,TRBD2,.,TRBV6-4,CASSDEVAGNNEQFF,TGTGCCAGCAGTGACGAGGTAGCGGGCAACAATGAGCAGTTCTTC
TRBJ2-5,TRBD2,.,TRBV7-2,CASSLGGPVGETQYF,TGTGCCAGCAGCTTGGGAGGGCCCGTGGGAGAGACCCAGTACTTC
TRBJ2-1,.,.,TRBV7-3,CASSLAGASNEQFF,TGTGCCAGCAGCTTAGCGGGGGCCTCCAATGAGCAGTTCTTC
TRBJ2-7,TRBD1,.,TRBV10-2,CASKTSGTGWYEQYF,TGCGCCAGCAAGACCTCCGGGACAGGGTGGTACGAGCAGTACTTC
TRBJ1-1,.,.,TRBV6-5,CASNRNKPGGEAFF,TGTGCCAGCAACCGAAATAAGCCGGGTGGTGAAGCTTTCTTT
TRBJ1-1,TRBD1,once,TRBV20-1,CSASDGGGAEAFF,TGCAGTGCTAGTGATGGAGGGGGCGCTGAAGCTTTCTTT
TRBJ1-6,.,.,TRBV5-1,CASSESSSYNSPLHF,TGCGCCAGCAGCGAGTCGAGCTCCTATAATTCACCCCTCCACTTT
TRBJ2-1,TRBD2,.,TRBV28,CASSSPGLATYNEQFF,TGTGCCAGCAGTTCACCGGGACTAGCTACCTACAATGAGCAGTTCTTC
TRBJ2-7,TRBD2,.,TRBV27,CASSSWTSRSGVYYEQYF,TGTGCCAGCAGTTCGTGGACTAGTAGGTCTGGAGTTTACTACGAGCAGTACTTC
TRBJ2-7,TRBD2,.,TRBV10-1,CAGRCAGDSYEQYF,TGCGCCGGCCGCTGCGCGGGGGACTCCTACGAGCAGTACTTC
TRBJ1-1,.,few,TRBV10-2,CASSERWGQPEAFF,TGCGCCAGCAGCGAGAGGTGGGGGCAGCCTGAAGCTTTCTTT